This T cell receptor beta chain was documented in a study of cytomegalovirus exposure and HLA in healthy donors. Findings and caveats of the study: Testing in vitro showed a few CMV-associated chains specific for CMV antigens. The study labeled under 200 TCR beta chains cytomegalovirus-associated. Rarity marked most TCR sequences, yet some public TCRs occurred in many donors.

In regard to this clone: Its antigen is unidentified.

The assay was immunoSEQ multiplex PCR, and TCRdb's table has in-frame clones only and misses some. The repertoire holds approximately 300,000 clones, with approximately 90% as singletons. Germline-derived CDR1 and CDR2 are MNHNY and SVGAGI (reference sequence). The CDR3 loop spans 13 amino acids. Trimming took 5 bases from V and 5 from J, leaving 12 bases between them. The chain combines TRBV6-6 with TRBJ1-2, with a possible D match to TRBD1 (5 bases). The source of this sequence is a woman between 18 and 29 years old in good health and CMV-seronegative. Sequenced sample: PBMCs. The CDR3 is CASSPQGGYGYTF. The CDR3 bases are TGTGCCAGCAGTCCCCAGGGAGGTTATGGCTACACCTTC.